This T cell receptor beta chain originates from a study of blood T cell repertoires in COVID-19. At the level of the study: Sites across the United States, Italy and Spain contributed samples from acute and convalescent COVID-19. Sources were T cells, B-cell-depleted T cells, or PBMCs; the material itself was cDNA or gDNA.

This clone was counted a few times. Original analysis: Amplification of reference gene primers was used by the study to estimate nucleated cell counts. This table comes from immunoSEQ multiplex PCR, and its TCRdb copy is limited to in-frame clones, with some not included. That table furnishes V, J and clone size, whereas the DNA furnished D and trimming. The sample lists around 260,000 clones; 86% were seen once. The sequenced sample was peripheral blood. This TCR derives from a woman in her thirties with active or convalescent COVID-19.

This chain's CDR3 is CASKLDSKTEAFF. The CDR3 coding sequence is TGCGCCAGCAAACTAGATTCCAAAACTGAAGCTTTCTTT. The rearrangement links TRBV10-2 to TRBJ1-1; D gene unclear. V was cut by 7 bases and J by 5 bases, with 14 bases left in between. The CDR3 runs to 13 residues. CDR1 WSHSY and CDR2 SAAADI come from the germline V gene.